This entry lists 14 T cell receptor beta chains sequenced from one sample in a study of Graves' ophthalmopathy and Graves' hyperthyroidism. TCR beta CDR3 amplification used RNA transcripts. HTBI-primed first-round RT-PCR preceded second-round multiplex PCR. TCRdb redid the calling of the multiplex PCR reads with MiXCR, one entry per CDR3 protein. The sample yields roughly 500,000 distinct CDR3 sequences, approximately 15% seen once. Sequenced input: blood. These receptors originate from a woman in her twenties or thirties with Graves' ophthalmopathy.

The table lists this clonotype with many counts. The CDR3 DNA is TGTGCCACCAAGGGGCAGGATGACGAGAGGGAGACCCAGTACTTC. It specifies CATKGQDDERETQYF. This rearrangement joins TRBV24-1 to TRBJ2-5; perhaps TRBD1 as D (5 bases). This CDR3 has 15 residues. Germline CDR1 is KGHDR and CDR2 is SFDVKD. V was trimmed by 8 bases and J by 5 bases, leaving 20 bases between them.

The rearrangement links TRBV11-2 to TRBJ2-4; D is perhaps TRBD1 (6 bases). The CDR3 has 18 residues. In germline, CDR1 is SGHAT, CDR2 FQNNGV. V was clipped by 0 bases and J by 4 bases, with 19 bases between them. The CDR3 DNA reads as TGTGCCAGCAGCTTAGAAGGGGGTCGAGAGTACGGGAAAAACATTCAGTACTTC. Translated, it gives CASSLEGGREYGKNIQYF. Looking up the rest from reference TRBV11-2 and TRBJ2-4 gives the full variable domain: EAGVAQSPRYKIIEKRQSVAFWCNPISGHATLYWYQQILGQGPKLLIQFQNNGVVDDSQLPKDRFSAERLKGVDSTLKIQPAKLEDSAVYLCASSLEGGREYGKNIQYFGAGTRLSVL.

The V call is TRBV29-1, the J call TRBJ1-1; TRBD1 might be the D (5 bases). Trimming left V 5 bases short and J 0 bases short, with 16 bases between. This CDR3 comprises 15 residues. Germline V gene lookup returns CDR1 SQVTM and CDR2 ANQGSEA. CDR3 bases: TGCAGCGTTTCGGCAGGGTGGGGTATGAACACTGAAGCTTTCTTT. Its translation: CSVSAGWGMNTEAFF.

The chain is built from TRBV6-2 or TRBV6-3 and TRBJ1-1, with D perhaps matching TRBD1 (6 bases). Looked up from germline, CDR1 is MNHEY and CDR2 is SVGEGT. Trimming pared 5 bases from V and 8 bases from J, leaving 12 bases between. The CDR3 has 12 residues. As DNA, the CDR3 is TGTGCCAGCAGTGTCCAGGGGATCGAAGCTTTCTTT. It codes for CASSVQGIEAFF.

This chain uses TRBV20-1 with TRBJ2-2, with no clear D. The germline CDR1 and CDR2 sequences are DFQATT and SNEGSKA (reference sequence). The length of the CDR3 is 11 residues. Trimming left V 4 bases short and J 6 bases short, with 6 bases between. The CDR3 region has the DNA TGCAGTGCTAAGGCCGCCGGGGAGCTGTTTTTT. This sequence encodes CSAKAAGELFF.

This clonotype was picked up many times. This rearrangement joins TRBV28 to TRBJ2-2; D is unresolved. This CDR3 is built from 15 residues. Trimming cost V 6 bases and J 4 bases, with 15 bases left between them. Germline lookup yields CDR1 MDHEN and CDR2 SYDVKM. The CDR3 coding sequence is TGTGCCAGCAGACACCGCCCGTCGGTCACCGGGGAGCTGTTTTTT. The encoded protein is CASRHRPSVTGELFF. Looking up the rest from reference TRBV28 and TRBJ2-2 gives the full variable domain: DVKVTQSSRYLVKRTGEKVFLECVQDMDHENMFWYRQDPGLGLRLIYFSYDVKMKEKGDIPEGYSVSREKKERFSLILESASTNQTSMYLCASRHRPSVTGELFFGEGSRLTVL.

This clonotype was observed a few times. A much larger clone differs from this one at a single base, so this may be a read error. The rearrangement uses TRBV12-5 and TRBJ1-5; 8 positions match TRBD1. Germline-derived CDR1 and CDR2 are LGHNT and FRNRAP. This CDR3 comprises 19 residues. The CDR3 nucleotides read TGTGCTAGTGGTTTGGTATATGGGACGCAGGGACAGGCGAATCAGCCCAAGCATTTT. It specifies CASGLVYGTQGQANQPKHF. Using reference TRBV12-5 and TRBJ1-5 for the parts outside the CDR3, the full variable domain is DARVTQTPRHKVTEMGQEVTMRCQPILGHNTVFWYRQTMMQGLELLAYFRNRAPLDDSGMPKDRFSAEMPDATLATLKIQPSEPRDSAVYFCASGLVYGTQGQANQPKHFGDGTRLSIL.

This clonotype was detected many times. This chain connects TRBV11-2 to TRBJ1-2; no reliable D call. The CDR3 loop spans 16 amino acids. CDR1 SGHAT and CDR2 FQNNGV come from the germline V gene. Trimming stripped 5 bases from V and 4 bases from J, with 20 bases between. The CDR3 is CASSTRPLDKSYGYTF. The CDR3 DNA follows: TGTGCCAGCAGCACTCGACCTTTAGACAAGAGCTATGGCTACACCTTC. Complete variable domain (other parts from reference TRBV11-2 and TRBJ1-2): EAGVAQSPRYKIIEKRQSVAFWCNPISGHATLYWYQQILGQGPKLLIQFQNNGVVDDSQLPKDRFSAERLKGVDSTLKIQPAKLEDSAVYLCASSTRPLDKSYGYTFGSGTRLTVV.

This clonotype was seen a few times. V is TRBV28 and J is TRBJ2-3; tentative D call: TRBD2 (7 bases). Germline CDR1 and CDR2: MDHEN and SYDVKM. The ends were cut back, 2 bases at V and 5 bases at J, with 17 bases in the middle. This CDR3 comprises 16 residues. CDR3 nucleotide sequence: TGTGCCAGCAGTTTAGGTGGGAGGGGGGGAAAAGATACGCAGTATTTT. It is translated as CASSLGGRGGKDTQYF.

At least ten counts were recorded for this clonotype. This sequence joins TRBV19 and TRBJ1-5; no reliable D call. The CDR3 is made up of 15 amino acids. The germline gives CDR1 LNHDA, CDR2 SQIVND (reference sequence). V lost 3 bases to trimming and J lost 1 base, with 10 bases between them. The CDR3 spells CASSITSTSNQPQHF. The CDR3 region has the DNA TGTGCCAGTAGTATTACATCGACGAGCAATCAGCCCCAGCATTTT.

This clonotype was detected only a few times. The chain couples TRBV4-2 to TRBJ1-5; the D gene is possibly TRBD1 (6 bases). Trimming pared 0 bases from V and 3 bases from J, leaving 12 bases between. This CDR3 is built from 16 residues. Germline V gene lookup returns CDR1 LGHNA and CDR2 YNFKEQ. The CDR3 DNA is TGTGCCAGCAGCCAAGATCCCGGGACACACAATCAGCCCCAGCATTTT. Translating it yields CASSQDPGTHNQPQHF.

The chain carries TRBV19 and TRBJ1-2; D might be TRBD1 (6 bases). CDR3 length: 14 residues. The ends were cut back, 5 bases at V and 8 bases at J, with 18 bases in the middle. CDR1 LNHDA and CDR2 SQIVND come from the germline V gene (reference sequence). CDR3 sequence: CASSSPDRLRGYTF. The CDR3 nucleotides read TGTGCCAGTAGTTCCCCGGACAGATTAAGGGGCTACACCTTC.

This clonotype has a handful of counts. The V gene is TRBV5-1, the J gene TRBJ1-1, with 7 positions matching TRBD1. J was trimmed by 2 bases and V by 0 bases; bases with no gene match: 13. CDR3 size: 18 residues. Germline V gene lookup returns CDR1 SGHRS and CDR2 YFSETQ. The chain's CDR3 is CASSLGNGAGGRNTEAFF. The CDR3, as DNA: TGCGCCAGCAGCTTGGGGAACGGGGCAGGGGGGCGAAACACTGAAGCTTTCTTT.

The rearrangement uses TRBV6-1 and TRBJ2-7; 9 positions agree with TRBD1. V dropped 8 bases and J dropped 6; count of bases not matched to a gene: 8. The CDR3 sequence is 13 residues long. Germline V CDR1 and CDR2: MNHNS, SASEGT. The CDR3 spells CASGGQGKSEQYF. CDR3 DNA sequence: TGTGCCAGCGGTGGACAGGGGAAGTCCGAGCAGTACTTC.